This TCR beta chain was sequenced for a study of blood T cell repertoires in COVID-19. As for the study in general: Material from acute and convalescent COVID-19 was sourced from the United States, Italy and Spain. T cells, B-cell-depleted T cells, or PBMCs provided the cDNA or gDNA that served as material.

The sample holds one count of this clone. In the authors' methods: Amplification from reference gene primers served as the basis for estimated nucleated cell counts. Sequenced by immunoSEQ multiplex PCR; TCRdb stores in-frame clones only, minus some. V and J calls plus clone size are reproduced from that table; the DNA served to infer D and trimming. This table holds under 300,000 clones, approximately 82% found once. The CDR3 spans 13 residues. Deletions cut 3 bases from V and 9 bases from J, with 14 bases between. Germline V lookup: CDR1 LNHDA, CDR2 SQIVND (reference sequence). The chain has TRBV19 and TRBJ1-1; D remains ambiguous. The TCR sequence derives from a woman in her forties who had recovered from COVID-19. Sequencing input: peripheral blood. The CDR3 loop is CASSMQDIGKAFF. In DNA, the CDR3 is TGTGCCAGTAGTATGCAGGATATCGGTAAAGCTTTCTTT.